The next 8 T cell receptor beta chains were all read from a single sample in a study of blood T cells in healthy people across ages. Combining a sample-barcoded 5' primer with a J-beta primer mix, a second PCR ran for about 7 to 11 cycles. Each CDR3 protein is one row after TCRdb ran MiXCR on the 5' RACE reads. The table records under 700,000 distinct CDR3 sequences, approximately 25% of them present only once. The sample also formed part of further work on T cells of mothers and their children.

The sequenced sample consisted of blood. These receptors were taken from a boy younger than 18 in good health.

V usage is TRBV4-3 and J usage is TRBJ1-4; D remains unclear. Per the germline V gene, CDR1 is LGHNA and CDR2 is YSLEER. With 0 bases removed from V and 0 bases from J, the gap between germline ends came to 11 bases. The CDR3 covers 17 residues. Written as DNA, the CDR3 is TGCGCCAGCAGCCAAGAACCAGGACGGGCAACTAATGAAAAACTGTTTTTT. The encoded protein is CASSQEPGRATNEKLFF.

This clonotype came up many times. J is TRBJ2-7 and V is TRBV12-3 or TRBV12-4; maybe TRBD2 (5 bases). Trimming stripped 9 bases from V and 4 bases from J, with 10 bases between. The CDR3 is made up of 11 amino acids. CDR3 loop: CASGGGYEQYF. The CDR3 DNA sequence: TGTGCCAGTGGAGGAGGATACGAGCAGTACTTC.

This clonotype has more than one count but fewer than ten. The rearrangement uses TRBV6-5 and TRBJ2-3, with 12 bases lining up with TRBD1. Germline V gene lookup returns CDR1 MNHEY and CDR2 SVGAGI. The CDR3 runs 18 residues. V was clipped by 0 bases and J by 5 bases; unmatched bases: 9. The chain's CDR3 is CASSYSRPGQGAGDTQYF. The DNA of the CDR3 is TGTGCCAGCAGTTACTCGAGACCGGGACAGGGGGCTGGAGATACGCAGTATTTT.

This clonotype was seen a few times. CDR3 DNA sequence: TGCAGTGCTAGAGATCTGGGGGGGCGAACAGATACGCAGTATTTT. It is translated as CSARDLGGRTDTQYF. The rearrangement links TRBV20-1 to TRBJ2-3, with D possibly being TRBD2 (7 bases). The CDR3 loop spans 15 amino acids. Trimming took off 0 bases at V and 3 bases at J, with 13 bases between the two ends. CDR1 DFQATT and CDR2 SNEGSKA come from the germline V gene (reference sequence).

The chain recombines TRBV28 with TRBJ1-4, with D possibly being TRBD1 (6 bases). The germline gives CDR1 MDHEN, CDR2 SYDVKM. Trimming left V 7 bases short and J 4 bases short, with 13 bases between. The CDR3 totals 14 residues. This CDR3 is CASTTTGLNEKLFF. DNA for the CDR3: TGTGCCAGCACCACGACAGGACTTAATGAAAAACTGTTTTTT.

V gene TRBV10-3 combines with J gene TRBJ2-5, with 9 bases aligning to TRBD1. Matching the DNA end better, TRBJ2-7 makes the J call doubtful. The CDR3 runs 15 residues. The germline V gene encodes CDR1 ENHRY and CDR2 SYGVKD. The CDR3 coding sequence is TGTGCCATCAGAGAGGGGGACAGGGCTTCGTACGAGCAGTACTTC. This encodes CAIREGDRASYEQYF.

The rearrangement joins TRBV5-1 to TRBJ1-1; 9 bases match TRBD1. Germline V gene sequence: CDR1 SGHRS, CDR2 YFSETQ. The CDR3 loop spans 15 amino acids. After removal of 4 bases from V and 0 bases from J, the junction contained 4 bases not matched to a gene. The CDR3 region is CASSVDRGVNTEAFF. The CDR3 DNA is TGCGCCAGCAGCGTGGACAGGGGTGTGAACACTGAAGCTTTCTTT.

The chain couples TRBV7-2 to TRBJ2-1; 8 nucleotides match TRBD1. V shed 5 bases and J 8 bases; nucleotides not matched to a gene: 5. This CDR3 is built from 13 residues. Per the germline V gene, CDR1 is SGHTA and CDR2 is FQGNSA. CDR3 in amino acids: CASSIQGGDEQFF. The DNA for the CDR3 is TGTGCCAGCAGCATACAGGGGGGAGATGAGCAGTTCTTC. Drawing the rest from reference TRBV7-2 and TRBJ2-1, the complete variable domain is GAGVSQSPSNKVTEKGKDVELRCDPISGHTALYWYRQSLGQGLEFLIYFQGNSAPDKSGLPSDRFSAERTGGSVSTLTIQRTQQEDSAVYLCASSIQGGDEQFFGPGTRLTVL.